This T cell receptor beta chain was sequenced for a study of identical twins. TCRdb itself ran the 5' RACE reads through MiXCR, one entry per CDR3 protein. The sample lists some 500,000 distinct CDR3 sequences, around a tenth occurring once. This clonotype was seen only a few times. The CDR3 covers 14 residues. The germline V gene has CDR1 SGHTA and CDR2 FQGNSA. V was cut by 2 bases and J by 6 bases, with 10 bases left in between. A further study also used this sample, focusing on yellow fever vaccine responses in identical twins. That paper adds: Reported findings indicate that twins' vaccine T cell responses seemed partially convergent, partially personalized.

Sequences were obtained from PBMCs. The genes are TRBV7-2 and TRBJ2-2; no reliable D call. The TCR was taken from a woman between 18 and 29 years old in good health. The CDR3, as DNA: TGTGCCAGCAGCTTATTTAAGCTTGCCGGGGAGCTGTTTTTT. The encoded protein is CASSLFKLAGELFF. Filled out from reference TRBV7-2 and TRBJ2-2, the complete variable domain reads GAGVSQSPSNKVTEKGKDVELRCDPISGHTALYWYRQSLGQGLEFLIYFQGNSAPDKSGLPSDRFSAERTGGSVSTLTIQRTQQEDSAVYLCASSLFKLAGELFFGEGSRLTVL.